The rows below give T cell receptor beta chains drawn from one sample of a study of cytomegalovirus exposure and HLA in healthy donors. Profiled with immunoSEQ multiplex PCR; TCRdb holds only in-frame clones, not every one. The profile shows about 150,000 clones, 85% of them singletons. Input material: PBMCs. These receptors originate from a boy aged 2-15 years in good health and CMV-seronegative. Both conserved end residues are part of each CDR3. Fields, in order: clone size, CDR3 length, J gene, D gene, V gene, CDR3 DNA, CDR3 protein. D genes are given only for firm matches. Only some rows state a clone size, as once, few, many or a class for expanded clones.

NA	12	TRBJ2-7	NA	TRBV25-1	TGTGCCAGCAGTGTGACTGCTAACGAGCAGTACTTC	CASSVTANEQYF
NA	15	TRBJ1-5	NA	TRBV7-5	TGTGTCAGAAGCTCTCCGTCGCGGGTCTTTCAGCCCCAGCATTTT	CVRSSPSRVFQPQHF
once	15	TRBJ2-2	NA	TRBV7-9	TGTGCCAGCAGCAAGACCATCCGAGGTCCCGGGGAGCTGTTTTTT	CASSKTIRGPGELFF
NA	14	TRBJ1-2	TRBD1	TRBV28	TGTGCCAGCAGAACGCAGGGGGTCGGCTATGGCTACACCTTC	CASRTQGVGYGYTF
NA	15	TRBJ2-5	NA	TRBV14	TGTGCCAGCAGCCAAGGGGAAGCCGGGAAAGAGACCCAGTACTTC	CASSQGEAGKETQYF
NA	15	TRBJ1-3	TRBD1	TRBV6-1	TGTGCCAGCAGTGAACAGGGGGAAGCTGGAAACACCATATATTTT	CASSEQGEAGNTIYF
once	13	TRBJ1-4	NA	TRBV28	TGTGCCAGCGGCGGGCGCCGGAATGAAAAACTGTTTTTT	CASGGRRNEKLFF
NA	16	TRBJ2-1	TRBD2	TRBV10-2	TGCGCCAGCAGCGCTACTAGCGGGGGGGCCTACAATGAGCAGTTCTTC	CASSATSGGAYNEQFF
NA	15	TRBJ2-5	TRBD1	TRBV5-4	TGTGCCAGCAGCTCGACAGGGGGCATGGGGGAGACCCAGTACTTC	CASSSTGGMGETQYF
NA	14	TRBJ2-7	TRBD1	TRBV19	TGTGCCAGTGCCCCGGGACAGCACGGGGACGAGCAGTACTTC	CASAPGQHGDEQYF
NA	16	TRBJ2-2	TRBD1	TRBV10-3	TGTGCCATCAGTGATACTGGGACAGGGCACACCGGGGAGCTGTTTTTT	CAISDTGTGHTGELFF
NA	15	TRBJ2-3	NA	TRBV10-1	TGCGCCAGCAGTGAGTCGGCCTCGAGGGTAAATACGCAGTATTTT	CASSESASRVNTQYF
NA	14	TRBJ2-1	NA	TRBV6-1	TGTGCCACCCCCGACAGGAGCTCCTACAATGAGCAGTTCTTC	CATPDRSSYNEQFF
NA	13	TRBJ2-2	NA	TRBV29-1	TGCAGCGTTGCCCTTACGAACACCGGGGAGCTGTTTTTT	CSVALTNTGELFF
NA	16	TRBJ2-1	TRBD1	TRBV18	TGTGCCAGCTCACCACGGGACAGGGGGGCTGGGAATGAGCAGTTCTTC	CASSPRDRGAGNEQFF
NA	22	TRBJ2-3	NA	TRBV9	TGTGCCAGCAGCGGGGAGGAAAGATGGGACAACGGCTGGGGAGGGCAGAGAGATACGCAGTATTTT	CASSGEERWDNGWGGQRDTQYF
NA	16	TRBJ1-3	TRBD1	TRBV29-1	TGCAGCGTTGAAACGGGACAGGACATGTCTGGAAACACCATATATTTT	CSVETGQDMSGNTIYF
NA	16	TRBJ2-2	NA	TRBV7-9	TGTGCCAGCAGCTTAGAAGGGTGGGGGCGCGGCGGGGAGCTGTTTTTT	CASSLEGWGRGGELFF
NA	13	TRBJ1-3	NA	TRBV10-3	TGTGCCAGCCAACAGGGCTCTGGAAACACCATATATTTT	CASQQGSGNTIYF
NA	15	TRBJ1-5	TRBD1	TRBV10-2	TGCGCCAGCAGGGCCGGAACAGGGGGCGGTCAGCCCCAGCATTTT	CASRAGTGGGQPQHF
NA	16	TRBJ1-5	TRBD1	TRBV28	TGTGCCAGCAGTCCTCAGACAGGGCCGGGCAATCAGCCCCAGCATTTT	CASSPQTGPGNQPQHF
NA	11	TRBJ1-1	NA	TRBV5-3	TGTGCCAGAAGTCGTAGACTTGAAGCTTTCTTT	CARSRRLEAFF
NA	13	TRBJ1-4	NA	TRBV6-5	TGTGCCAGCAGCCCTAGTATCCTAGAAAAACTGTTTTTT	CASSPSILEKLFF
NA	12	TRBJ1-1	NA	TRBV10-2	TGCGCCAGCAGTCCACAGGGCTCTGAAGCTTTCTTT	CASSPQGSEAFF
NA	14	TRBJ2-5	TRBD1	TRBV19	TGTGCCAGTAGTAGACAGGGTTGGGGGGAGACCCAGTACTTC	CASSRQGWGETQYF
NA	15	TRBJ2-5	NA	TRBV7-9	TGTTCCAGCAGCCTAATGGCAGGGGCGGGAGAGACCCAGTACTTC	CSSSLMAGAGETQYF
NA	13	TRBJ2-7	NA	TRBV29-1	TGCAGCGTCCCTTCAGGTTCGTCCTACGAGCAGTACTTC	CSVPSGSSYEQYF
NA	18	TRBJ2-6	TRBD1	TRBV27	TGTGCCAGCAGTCCCGGGACAGGTAAACCCTCTGGGGCCAACGTCCTGACTTTC	CASSPGTGKPSGANVLTF
NA	15	TRBJ1-2	NA	TRBV5-8	TGTGCCAGCAGCTTTGCCGTGGGAGGGGGGTATGGCTACACCTTC	CASSFAVGGGYGYTF
NA	15	TRBJ1-2	NA	TRBV19	TGTGCCAGTAGTTTCCGGGACTTACCTAACTATGGCTACACCTTC	CASSFRDLPNYGYTF
NA	18	TRBJ1-3	TRBD1	TRBV28	TGTGCCAGCAGTTTATCGACAGGGGTCCTAATCTCTGGAAACACCATATATTTT	CASSLSTGVLISGNTIYF
NA	13	TRBJ1-1	TRBD1	TRBV29-1	TGCAGCACCCAAACAGGGGCGAGCACTGAAGCTTTCTTT	CSTQTGASTEAFF
NA	15	TRBJ1-2	TRBD1	TRBV19	TGTGCCAGTAGTATAGGAGGGGGCGGCGGCTATGGCTACACCTTC	CASSIGGGGGYGYTF
NA	16	TRBJ1-4	NA	TRBV15	TGTGCCACCAGCAGAGATCGCGGAAGAAGGAATGAAAAACTGTTTTTT	CATSRDRGRRNEKLFF
NA	10	TRBJ1-2	NA	TRBV30	TGTGCCTGGAGTTTAGCCGACTACACCTTC	CAWSLADYTF
few	12	TRBJ1-1	NA	TRBV19	TGTGCCAGTAGTATCGGGAACACTGAAGCTTTCTTT	CASSIGNTEAFF
NA	16	TRBJ1-4	NA	TRBV7-2	TGTGCCAGCAGCCGGGAAGGGGGGGCGAAAGGTGAAAAACTGTTTTTT	CASSREGGAKGEKLFF
NA	14	TRBJ1-1	NA	TRBV30	TGTGCCTGGAGTTCATGGGGGGTGAACACTGAAGCTTTCTTT	CAWSSWGVNTEAFF
NA	12	TRBJ2-1	NA	TRBV5-1	TGCGCCAGCAGCTTCCAGGGAAATGAGCAGTTCTTC	CASSFQGNEQFF
NA	15	TRBJ2-5	NA	TRBV15	TGTGCCACCAGCAGAGGTCCAGGGCCCCAAGAGACCCAGTACTTC	CATSRGPGPQETQYF
NA	13	TRBJ2-1	TRBD1	TRBV11-1	TGTGCCAGCACCGGTCTTCGAGGGGACAGGGAGTTCTTC	CASTGLRGDREFF
NA	15	TRBJ2-2	TRBD2	TRBV2	TGTGCCAGCAGTTTCGCGGGGGGGAACACCGGGGAGCTGTTTTTT	CASSFAGGNTGELFF
NA	14	TRBJ2-4	NA	TRBV28	TGTGCCAGCAGCCCCGCGGGCGCCATAAACATTCAGTACTTC	CASSPAGAINIQYF
NA	16	TRBJ2-1	TRBD1	TRBV11-2	TGTGCCAGCAGCTTGAGGACAGGGAGCTCCTACAATGAGCAGTTCTTC	CASSLRTGSSYNEQFF
NA	13	TRBJ1-2	TRBD1	TRBV19	TGTGCCAGTAGTATCTCGACAGGGGGCGGCTACACCTTC	CASSISTGGGYTF
NA	15	TRBJ2-1	NA	TRBV6-1	TGTGCCAACTCCGAACGGAGCGGCAGCTACAATGAGCAGTTCTTC	CANSERSGSYNEQFF
few	16	TRBJ2-2	NA	TRBV7-9	TGTGCCAGCAGCTTACCTTCTAGCCCAGCCACCGGGGAGCTGTTTTTT	CASSLPSSPATGELFF
NA	15	TRBJ1-2	NA	TRBV4-1	TGCGCCAGCAGCCAAGATGGGGAGACAAGGTATGGCTACACCTTC	CASSQDGETRYGYTF
few	15	TRBJ2-1	NA	TRBV30	TGTGCCTGGAGCTCGAGGAGTAAATCCTACAATGAGCAGTTCTTC	CAWSSRSKSYNEQFF
NA	16	TRBJ2-1	TRBD2	TRBV4-2	TGTGCCAGCAGCCAAGAACTAGCGGGAGCCTACAATGAGCAGTTCTTC	CASSQELAGAYNEQFF